This TCR beta chain is from a study of a mutant IDH1 vaccine in newly diagnosed glioma. Study-wide findings and caveats: Among patients, around 93% showed immune responses induced by the vaccine.

V was pared by 5 bases and J by 7 bases, with 14 bases between. CDR3 length: 13 amino acids. Germline CDR1 is SGHNT and CDR2 is YENEEA. Relative to its sample, this clone is medium-sized (0.01 to 0.1%). Its target is not known. The time point is: week 23, last vaccination. Every vaccine dose comprised 300 ug of mutant IDH1 20-mer peptide plus topical imiquimod. Profiling relied on immunoSEQ multiplex PCR, and the TCRdb table lists in-frame clones only, not all of them. The sample holds 35,000 to 40,000 clones, about four fifths seen once. Material: PBMCs, obtained from a glioma patient whose treatment included an IDH1 peptide vaccine. This receptor was obtained from a man between 40 and 49 years old with glioma. This chain links TRBV11-3 with TRBJ1-2, with D uncertain. CDR3 DNA sequence: TGTGCCAGCAGCCCCATTGGTATCGCTGGCTACACCTTC. Translating it yields CASSPIGIAGYTF.